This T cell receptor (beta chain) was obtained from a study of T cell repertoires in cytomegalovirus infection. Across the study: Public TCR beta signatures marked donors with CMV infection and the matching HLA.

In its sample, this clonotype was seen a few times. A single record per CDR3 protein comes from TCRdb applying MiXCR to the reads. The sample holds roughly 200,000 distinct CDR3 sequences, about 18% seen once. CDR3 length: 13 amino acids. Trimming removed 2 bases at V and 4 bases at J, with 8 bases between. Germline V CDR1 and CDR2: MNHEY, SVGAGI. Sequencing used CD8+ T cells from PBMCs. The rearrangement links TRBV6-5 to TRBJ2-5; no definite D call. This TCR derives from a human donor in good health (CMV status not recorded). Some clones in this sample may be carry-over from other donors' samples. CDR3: CASSYEMGETQYF. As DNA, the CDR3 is TGTGCCAGCAGTTACGAGATGGGAGAGACCCAGTACTTC.